Below are 25 T cell receptor beta chains sequenced from a single sample in a study of CD8+ T cells in alopecia areata. cDNA serving as the sequencing template came from extracted, reverse transcribed RNA. TCRdb's copy holds only in-frame clones and misses some; the assay was immunoSEQ multiplex PCR. The sample consists of 150,000 to 250,000 clones, around 56% of them appearing once. Stated treatment: oral pan-JAK inhibitor, 5-10 mg twice daily. The source material was CD4+ T cells sorted from blood, sampled at week 4, from a patient treated with tofacitinib. The receptors were gathered from a human donor with alopecia areata.

In this sample, this clone turned up a few times. V and J are TRBV5-1 and TRBJ2-6; D ambiguous. The CDR3 is 15 amino acids. Trimming stripped 4 bases from V and 0 bases from J, with 8 bases between. Germline V lookup: CDR1 SGHRS, CDR2 YFSETQ. CDR3 residues: CASSQQNSGANVLTF. The CDR3 DNA reads as TGCGCCAGCAGCCAACAGAACTCTGGGGCCAACGTCCTGACTTTC.

The V call is TRBV5-1, the J call TRBJ2-3; D gene unclear. This CDR3 spans 13 amino acids. Trimming removed 2 bases at V and 2 bases at J, with 6 bases between. Germline loops: CDR1 SGHRS, CDR2 YFSETQ. CDR3 DNA sequence: TGCGCCAGCAGCTTTGACTTCACAGATACGCAGTATTTT. Amino acids: CASSFDFTDTQYF.

The chain links TRBV1 to TRBJ2-5; the table's TRBD2 call for D was not verified on the DNA. TRBV1 is recorded as a pseudogene. The CDR3 totals 17 residues. CDR3 region: CTSSRASELAYQETQYF. In nucleotides, the CDR3 is TGCACCAGCAGTCGGGCTAGCGAACTGGCCTACCAAGAGACCCAGTACTTC.

The chain is built from TRBV27 and TRBJ1-2, with D tentatively TRBD1 (5 bases). From germline, CDR1 is MNHEY and CDR2 SMNVEV (reference sequence). The CDR3 contains 14 residues. Trimming cost V 3 bases and J 0 bases, with 8 bases left between them. CDR3 bases: TGTGCCAGCAGTTTGACAGCTTCTAACTATGGCTACACCTTC. Protein product: CASSLTASNYGYTF.

The gene calls are TRBV11-2 and TRBJ1-1, with 7 bases that match TRBD1. The CDR3 covers 15 residues. Germline-derived CDR1 and CDR2 are SGHAT and FQNNGV. The junction had 8 bases not matched to a gene; V was cut back by 4 bases and J by 3 bases. The CDR3 nucleotides are TGTGCCAGCAGCTATGTGACAGGGAGGGACACTGAAGCTTTCTTT. Protein sequence: CASSYVTGRDTEAFF.

V and J are TRBV6-5 and TRBJ2-3; 12 nucleotides agree with TRBD2. The CDR3 consists of 16 residues. V lost 4 bases and J lost 2; bases outside the gene matches: 4. The germline V gene has CDR1 MNHEY and CDR2 SVGAGI. The CDR3 sequence: CASSWGLAGYTDTQYF. CDR3 nucleotide sequence: TGTGCCAGCAGTTGGGGACTAGCGGGTTACACAGATACGCAGTATTTT.

The rearrangement uses TRBV19 and TRBJ1-5; 7 bases agree with TRBD1. The germline V gene encodes CDR1 LNHDA and CDR2 SQIVND (reference sequence). CDR3 length: 14 residues. V trimming: 4 bases; J trimming: 7 bases; junction bases outside the gene matches: 7. In DNA form, the CDR3 reads TGTGCCAGTAGTAGTGGGACAGTAGGACAGCCCCAGCATTTT. It yields the protein CASSSGTVGQPQHF. The whole variable domain, filled in from reference TRBV19 and TRBJ1-5, reads DGGITQSPKYLFRKEGQNVTLSCEQNLNHDAMYWYRQDPGQGLRLIYYSQIVNDFQKGDIAEGYSVSREKKESFPLTVTSAQKNPTAFYLCASSSGTVGQPQHFGDGTRLSIL.

This clone has a handful of counts. The chain links TRBV6-5 to TRBJ2-7, with D possibly TRBD2 on 6 matching bases. The CDR3 is 13 amino acids. V dropped 5 bases and J dropped 3 bases, with 11 bases sitting between them. Germline V gene lookup returns CDR1 MNHEY and CDR2 SVGAGI. The DNA for the CDR3 is TGTGCCAGCAGTCGCGGGGCTGGCTACGAGCAGTACTTC. This encodes CASSRGAGYEQYF.

The chain links TRBV6-6 to TRBJ2-1, with D maybe TRBD1 (5 bases). The CDR3 contains 15 residues. CDR1 MNHNY and CDR2 SVGAGI come from the germline V gene (reference sequence). V lost 0 bases to trimming and J lost 1 base, with 7 bases between them. In nucleotides, the CDR3 is TGTGCCAGCAGTTACTCGCCAGGGTCCTACAATGAGCAGTTCTTC. Translating gives CASSYSPGSYNEQFF.

This chain connects TRBV5-1 to TRBJ2-5; D unclear. The CDR3 runs 14 residues. In germline, CDR1 is SGHRS, CDR2 YFSETQ. Trimming stripped 3 bases from V and 1 base from J, with 10 bases between. This CDR3 is CASSSRAAQETQYF. CDR3 sequence (DNA): TGCGCCAGCAGCTCCCGGGCGGCCCAAGAGACCCAGTACTTC. Combining the CDR3 with reference TRBV5-1 and TRBJ2-5 gives the whole variable domain KAGVTQTPRYLIKTRGQQVTLSCSPISGHRSVSWYQQTPGQGLQFLFEYFSETQRNKGNFPGRFSGRQFSNSRSEMNVSTLELGDSALYLCASSSRAAQETQYFGPGTRLLVL.

The CDR3 here is CASVRRTSYEQYF. CDR3 DNA: TGTGCCAGCGTAAGGAGAACCTCCTACGAGCAGTACTTC. The gene calls are TRBV2 and TRBJ2-7; D gene ambiguous. This CDR3 region has 13 residues. Germline lookup yields CDR1 SNHLY and CDR2 FYNNEI. Trimming took 8 bases from V and 0 from J, leaving 11 bases between them.

V gene TRBV6-5 combines with J gene TRBJ2-5; the match to TRBD2 covers 8 bases. This CDR3 region has 15 residues. The J segment lost 7 bases and the V segment lost 2 bases, leaving 9 bases of the junction unmatched. The germline V gene encodes CDR1 MNHEY and CDR2 SVGAGI. The CDR3 spells CASSYAAGATATQYF. In DNA, the CDR3 is TGTGCCAGCAGTTACGCAGCGGGGGCGACGGCGACCCAGTACTTC.

Details on this clone: This sample includes further DNA sequences coding for the same CDR3. The chain uses TRBV30 and TRBJ2-7, with 9 bases that match TRBD2. Germline lookup yields CDR1 GTSNPN and CDR2 SVGIG (reference sequence). V shed 3 bases and J 4 bases; nucleotides not matched to a gene: 4. This CDR3 comprises 13 residues. The CDR3 region has the DNA TGTGCCTGGAGGAGGCGGGGGGGTTACGAGCAGTACTTC. This translates into CAWRRRGGYEQYF.

The chain couples TRBV5-1 to TRBJ1-5, with D tentatively TRBD1 (5 bases). Between the trimmed V and J ends, which lost 4 bases and 7 bases, there was a span of 15 bases. Germline V gives CDR1 SGHRS, CDR2 YFSETQ. The CDR3 has 14 residues. The CDR3 region is CASSPGLGGQPQHF. The CDR3 DNA follows: TGCGCCAGCAGCCCCGGACTTGGGGGGCAGCCCCAGCATTTT.

The chain employs TRBV5-1 and TRBJ1-2; the match to TRBD1 covers 7 bases. The V gene's germline CDR1 is SGHRS and CDR2 YFSETQ. The CDR3 contains 12 residues. The J segment lost 6 bases and the V segment lost 4 bases, leaving 3 bases of the junction unmatched. DNA for the CDR3: TGCGCCAGCAGCCCAGACAGGGATGGCTACACCTTC. Its protein is CASSPDRDGYTF.

This clone was seen more than once but under ten times. This CDR3 reads CASSFDSLGTYEQYF. CDR3 bases: TGCGCCAGCAGCTTTGACAGTCTTGGAACCTACGAGCAGTACTTC. V is TRBV5-1 and J is TRBJ2-7; D perhaps matches TRBD1 (5 bases). The germline CDR1 and CDR2 sequences are SGHRS and YFSETQ. This CDR3 has 15 amino acids. The V end was cut by 2 bases, the J end by 2 bases, with 14 bases between.

V gene TRBV7-3 combines with J gene TRBJ2-5; possibly TRBD1 for D (6 bases). Looked up from germline, CDR1 is SGHTA and CDR2 is FQGTGA. This CDR3 comprises 14 residues. V lost 1 base to trimming and J lost 2 bases, with 8 bases between them. CDR3 nucleotide sequence: TGTGCCAGCAGCTTAAACGGACAGCAAGAGACCCAGTACTTC. This codes for CASSLNGQQETQYF.

The chain uses TRBV30 and TRBJ1-2; D may be TRBD1 (5 bases). The CDR3 length is 14 residues. Trimming removed 0 bases from V and 6 bases from J, with 14 bases in between. Germline V gives CDR1 GTSNPN, CDR2 SVGIG (reference sequence). The CDR3 DNA is TGTGCCTGGAGTGTATTAGCCGGGGGTAATGGCTACACCTTC. Amino acids: CAWSVLAGGNGYTF.

V and J are TRBV2 and TRBJ2-3; the D call may be TRBD1 or TRBD2 (5 bases each). This CDR3 region has 15 residues. V was trimmed by 3 bases and J by 0 bases, leaving 10 bases between them. Looked up from germline, CDR1 is SNHLY and CDR2 is FYNNEI. Here the CDR3 DNA reads TGTGCCAGCAGTGAGGGACGGGCTAGCACAGATACGCAGTATTTT. As protein: CASSEGRASTDTQYF.

The gene calls are TRBV10-3 and TRBJ1-3; 8 nucleotides line up with TRBD1. Germline V CDR1 and CDR2: ENHRY, SYGVKD. The CDR3 loop spans 12 amino acids. The trim removed 6 bases at V and 7 bases at J, leaving 2 bases unmatched. The CDR3 DNA sequence: TGTGCCATCAGGGACAGGGTGAACACCATATATTTT. It translates to CAIRDRVNTIYF.

The chain uses TRBV5-1 and TRBJ2-7; possibly TRBD2 for D (6 bases). CDR1 is SGHRS and CDR2 is YFSETQ in the germline V gene. This CDR3 is built from 16 residues. The V and J ends lost 5 bases and 0 bases respectively, with 18 bases between them. CDR3: CASSENSGRSSYEQYF. The CDR3 DNA is TGCGCCAGCAGTGAAAATTCAGGGAGGAGCTCCTACGAGCAGTACTTC.

The rearrangement uses TRBV5-1 and TRBJ2-1; 12 nucleotides match TRBD2. CDR1 and CDR2 from the germline V gene are SGHRS and YFSETQ. Losses at the gene ends were 4 bases for V and 6 bases for J; bases not matched to a gene: 5. CDR3 length: 15 amino acids. DNA of the CDR3: TGCGCCAGCAGCCCCCTAGCGGGGGGGCCCAATGAGCAGTTCTTC. The encoded protein is CASSPLAGGPNEQFF.

This chain connects TRBV29-1 to TRBJ2-1; 7 bases map to TRBD1. This CDR3 is built from 12 residues. Germline V gives CDR1 SQVTM, CDR2 ANQGSEA. V lost 4 bases and J lost 9; bases outside the gene matches: 6. The CDR3 is CSVGVQGTEQFF. The DNA of the CDR3 is TGCAGCGTTGGGGTACAGGGGACTGAGCAGTTCTTC.

The J gene is TRBJ2-4, the V gene TRBV6-5; possibly TRBD2 for D (7 bases). There are 16 residues in the CDR3. Trimming shortened V by 2 bases and J by 0 bases, and 11 bases separated the two germline ends. The V gene's germline CDR1 is MNHEY and CDR2 SVGAGI. The CDR3 DNA is TGTGCCAGCAGTTACACCGGGGGGCGAGCCAAAAACATTCAGTACTTC. This sequence encodes CASSYTGGRAKNIQYF.

The CDR3 nucleotides are TGTGCCTGGAGTGCCCCGCTTGGGGGTAATTCACCCCTCCACTTT. Translated, it gives CAWSAPLGGNSPLHF. This rearrangement joins TRBV30 to TRBJ1-6; TRBD1 is a possible D gene (5 bases). The length of the CDR3 is 15 residues. Germline assignment: CDR1 GTSNPN and CDR2 SVGIG (reference sequence). V was shortened by 1 base and J by 6 bases, with 13 bases between the two germline ends. The complete variable domain, with remaining parts taken from reference TRBV30 and TRBJ1-6, reads SQTIHQWPATLVQPVGSPLSLECTVEGTSNPNLYWYRQAAGRGLQLLFYSVGIGQISSEVPQNLSASRPQDRQFILSSKKLLLSDSGFYLCAWSAPLGGNSPLHFGNGTRLTVT.